These 3 T cell receptor beta chains were sequenced from one sample in a study of OX40 agonist ivuxolimab in advanced cancers. The repertoire was sequenced with immunoSEQ multiplex PCR; TCRdb's copy has only in-frame clones and lacks some. The profile shows tens of thousands of clones, 90% to 95% of them singletons. Sample: CD4+ or CD8+ T cells sorted from blood, taken in a trial of the OX40 agonist ivuxolimab. The receptors derive from an adult with an advanced solid tumor such as melanoma, head and neck, liver or kidney cancer.

The rearrangement uses TRBV6-5 and TRBJ2-5; TRBD2 is a possible D gene (6 bases). V was pared by 7 bases and J by 2 bases, with 8 bases between. The CDR3 is made up of 12 amino acids. Looked up from germline, CDR1 is MNHEY and CDR2 is SVGAGI. The CDR3: CASTSVQETQYF. CDR3 DNA sequence: TGTGCCAGCACTAGCGTACAAGAGACCCAGTACTTC.

The chain uses TRBV25-1 and TRBJ1-2; TRBD1 might be the D (5 bases). Germline loops: CDR1 MGHDK, CDR2 SYGVNS. The V gene lost 5 bases and the J gene lost 4 bases, with 14 bases spanning the gap. There are 14 residues in the CDR3. The CDR3 coding sequence is TGTGCCAGCAGTCCCCCCGGGACCTCCTATGGCTACACCTTC. This translates into CASSPPGTSYGYTF.

Points on this clone: In the same sample, other DNA sequences code for this CDR3. The chain employs TRBV7-9 and TRBJ2-5; D remains unclear. This CDR3 comprises 11 residues. CDR1 is SEHNR, CDR2 FQNEAQ, per germline (reference sequence). Trimming removed 1 base from V and 5 bases from J, with 2 bases in between. The CDR3 loop reads CASSLVETQYF. The CDR3 coding sequence is TGTGCCAGCAGCTTAGTCGAGACCCAGTACTTC.